What follows are 13 T cell receptor beta chains derived from one specimen sequenced in a study of T cells in localized non-small cell lung cancer (dated by TCRdb to the early 2020s). The library relied on the immunoSEQ multiplex PCR assay. TCRdb's version of the immuneACCESS table is confined to in-frame rearrangements and falls short of the full clone set. An unresolved V gene accounts for under half of the shortfall where checked; the remainder is of unknown origin. Here the sample has 100,000 to 150,000 clones; roughly nine tenths occur a single time. The ten most abundant clones make up approximately 1.7% of the sample. The sequences come from peripheral blood, collected before any cancer treatment. The receptors originated from an older female donor with stage I lung adenocarcinoma.

The chain uses TRBV6-1 and TRBJ2-7; D is uncertain. Looked up from germline, CDR1 is MNHNS and CDR2 is SASEGT. This CDR3 region has 13 residues. Trimming took off 7 bases at V and 2 bases at J, with 12 bases between the two ends. CDR3 DNA sequence: TGTGCCAGCAAAATTAACGCAGCCTACGAGCAGTACTTC. Protein sequence: CASKINAAYEQYF.

The chain uses TRBV28 and TRBJ2-3, with 7 bases lining up with TRBD2. Germline CDR1 and CDR2: MDHEN and SYDVKM. Trimming cost V 6 bases and J 4 bases; bases outside gene matches: 7. CDR3 length equals 14 residues. The DNA for the CDR3 is TGTGCCAGCAGCCCGGGGGGTATTGCAGATACGCAGTATTTT. Its protein is CASSPGGIADTQYF.

This sequence joins TRBV18 and TRBJ2-1, with 7 bases matching TRBD2. The V segment lost 2 bases and the J segment 9 bases; nucleotides outside the gene matches: 7. Looked up from germline, CDR1 is KGHSH and CDR2 is LQKENI. This CDR3 region has 14 residues. The CDR3 reads CASSPDAGGGEQFF. The CDR3 coding sequence is TGTGCCAGCTCACCAGACGCGGGCGGGGGTGAGCAGTTCTTC.

The rearrangement joins TRBV5-4 to TRBJ1-2; possible D gene TRBD1, 6 bases. CDR3 length: 13 residues. V was trimmed by 6 bases and J by 8 bases, leaving 17 bases between them. CDR1 SGHNT and CDR2 YYREEE come from the germline V gene (reference sequence). The CDR3 spells CASTPGRGGGYTF. The CDR3, as DNA: TGTGCCAGCACCCCGGGGAGGGGGGGCGGCTACACCTTC.

This chain connects TRBV9 to TRBJ2-3, with TRBD2 matching 12 bases. CDR1 SGDLS and CDR2 YYNGEE come from the germline V gene. Losses at the gene ends were 3 bases for V and 2 bases for J; bases not matched to a gene: 16. There are 20 residues in the CDR3. This CDR3 is CASSDRSSGRGRDLTDTQYF. The CDR3 DNA reads as TGTGCCAGCAGCGACCGGTCTAGCGGGAGGGGTAGGGATCTCACAGATACGCAGTATTTT.

The chain links TRBV5-6 to TRBJ1-2; possibly TRBD1 for D (5 bases). Germline V gene sequence: CDR1 SGHDT, CDR2 YYEEEE. V gave up 1 base and J gave up 8 bases, with 12 bases separating them. This CDR3 spans 13 amino acids. CDR3 sequence: CASSLPQGSGYTF. CDR3 bases: TGTGCCAGCAGCTTGCCCCAGGGTTCGGGCTACACCTTC.

This clone was found a few times. J is TRBJ2-1 and V is TRBV15; weak D call: TRBD2 (5 bases). Between the trimmed V and J ends, which lost 6 bases and 1 base, there was a span of 7 bases. CDR1 and CDR2 (germline): LNHNV, YYDKDF (reference sequence). This CDR3 comprises 13 residues. CDR3 in amino acids: CATREGSYNEQFF. The CDR3 DNA reads as TGTGCCACCAGAGAGGGTTCCTACAATGAGCAGTTCTTC.

The J gene is TRBJ1-5, the V gene TRBV19; D not certain. With 5 bases removed from V and 5 bases from J, the gap between germline ends came to 7 bases. CDR1 is LNHDA and CDR2 is SQIVND in the germline V gene (reference sequence). CDR3 length: 12 residues. The CDR3 sequence: CASSDGYQPQHF. In DNA, the CDR3 is TGTGCCAGTAGTGACGGCTATCAGCCCCAGCATTTT.

The chain couples TRBV4-1 to TRBJ2-6; D might be TRBD2 (5 bases). The CDR3 length is 14 residues. Per the germline V gene, CDR1 is MGHRA and CDR2 is YSYEKL. Trimming took off 7 bases at V and 0 bases at J, with 7 bases between the two ends. Here the CDR3 reads CASTGSSGANVLTF. Written as DNA, the CDR3 is TGCGCCAGCACGGGGAGCTCTGGGGCCAACGTCCTGACTTTC.

This chain joins TRBV7-3 and TRBJ2-1, with D possibly matching TRBD1 (5 bases). Germline lookup yields CDR1 SGHTA and CDR2 FQGTGA. The CDR3 totals 14 residues. V shed 4 bases and J shed 6 bases, with 13 bases lying between them. CDR3 amino acids: CASSWGLSSNEQFF. For the CDR3, the DNA is TGTGCCAGCAGCTGGGGCCTCTCGAGCAATGAGCAGTTCTTC. The entire variable domain, with the rest obtained from reference TRBV7-3 and TRBJ2-1, is as follows: GAGVSQTPSNKVTEKGKYVELRCDPISGHTALYWYRQSLGQGPEFLIYFQGTGAADDSGLPNDRFFAVRPEGSVSTLKIQRTERGDSAVYLCASSWGLSSNEQFFGPGTRLTVL.

Comment on this clone: The germline gene is not matched at one end of the junction; a read error may be the cause. The chain employs TRBV28 and TRBJ2-5; TRBD2 matches 11 bases. The CDR3 runs to 14 residues. Looked up from germline, CDR1 is MDHEN and CDR2 is SYDVKM. CDR3 residues: CASTLLAGVETQYF. CDR3 sequence (DNA): TGTGCCAGCACTTTACTAGCGGGAGTTGAGACCCAGTACTTC.

V is TRBV7-9 and J is TRBJ1-5, with D unresolved. The CDR3 totals 13 residues. Germline V gene sequence: CDR1 SEHNR, CDR2 FQNEAQ (reference sequence). Deletions cut 3 bases from V and 0 bases from J, with 3 bases between. Here the CDR3 DNA reads TGTGCCAGCAGCTTCAGTAGCAATCAGCCCCAGCATTTT. Amino acids: CASSFSSNQPQHF.

The rearrangement joins TRBV28 to TRBJ1-2, with TRBD1 as a possible D gene (6 bases). The germline V gene has CDR1 MDHEN and CDR2 SYDVKM. Trimming shortened V by 1 base and J by 7 bases, and 13 bases separated the two germline ends. The CDR3 consists of 14 residues. The DNA of the CDR3 is TGTGCCAGCAGTTTATCGGGGGGCGTCGGTGGCTACACCTTC. It translates to CASSLSGGVGGYTF.